The present T cell receptor beta chain was sequenced within a study of cytomegalovirus exposure and HLA in healthy donors. CDR1 is SNHLY, CDR2 FYNNEI, per germline. The CDR3 sequence is 14 residues long. V shed 2 bases and J shed 2 bases, with 10 bases lying between them. Both 60 Vbeta primers and 13 Jbeta primers went into the PCR. Generated by immunoSEQ multiplex PCR, the TCRdb table keeps only in-frame clones and is missing some. The table lists roughly 180,000 clones, about 81% of them singletons. The chain uses TRBV2 and TRBJ2-7; no reliable D call. The sequenced material came from PBMCs. This TCR was recovered from a woman between 18 and 29 years old in good health and CMV-seropositive. The CDR3 here is CASSELPGPYEQYF. The CDR3 nucleotides read TGTGCCAGCAGTGAACTCCCGGGTCCCTACGAGCAGTACTTC.